This T cell receptor (beta chain) emerged from a study of identical twins. Study-wide results and caveats: It was possible that invariant MAIT and iNKT cells partly confounded the zero-insertion analyses. Excess low generation probability was seen in twin-shared out-of-frame alpha sequences.

For this clonotype: Its antigen remains unidentified.

The CDR3 covers 17 residues. CDR1 SGHDN and CDR2 FVKESK come from the germline V gene. V was pared by 0 bases and J by 1 base, with 16 bases between. MiXCR, run by TCRdb on the 5' RACE reads, gives a single entry per CDR3 protein. The repertoire holds 1.5 million to 2 million distinct CDR3 sequences, with more than 30% as singletons. The gene calls are TRBV14 and TRBJ2-7; D is tentatively TRBD1 or TRBD2 (5 bases each). Sequenced sample: cord blood. The sequence was collected from a newborn girl in good health. The CDR3 protein is CASSQDLGASRSYEQYF. The CDR3 region has the DNA TGTGCCAGCAGCCAAGATCTCGGGGCTAGTCGTTCCTACGAGCAGTACTTC.